This T cell receptor beta chain was identified in a study of blood T cell repertoires in COVID-19. The table came from immunoSEQ multiplex PCR; TCRdb's copy has only in-frame clones and leaves some out. Among some 260,000 clones listed, roughly four fifths were seen once. Germline CDR1 is MDHEN and CDR2 is SYDVKM. V lost 3 bases and J 4 bases, leaving 13 bases between the germline ends. The length of the CDR3 is 15 residues. Sequenced material: peripheral blood. The chain joins TRBV28 to TRBJ2-4; D perhaps matches TRBD2 (5 bases). This receptor was obtained from a man at least 80 years old with acute or convalescent COVID-19. The CDR3 DNA reads TGTGCCAGCAGTTTCCTCGGACTTTCTAAAAACATTCAGTACTTC. Protein product: CASSFLGLSKNIQYF.